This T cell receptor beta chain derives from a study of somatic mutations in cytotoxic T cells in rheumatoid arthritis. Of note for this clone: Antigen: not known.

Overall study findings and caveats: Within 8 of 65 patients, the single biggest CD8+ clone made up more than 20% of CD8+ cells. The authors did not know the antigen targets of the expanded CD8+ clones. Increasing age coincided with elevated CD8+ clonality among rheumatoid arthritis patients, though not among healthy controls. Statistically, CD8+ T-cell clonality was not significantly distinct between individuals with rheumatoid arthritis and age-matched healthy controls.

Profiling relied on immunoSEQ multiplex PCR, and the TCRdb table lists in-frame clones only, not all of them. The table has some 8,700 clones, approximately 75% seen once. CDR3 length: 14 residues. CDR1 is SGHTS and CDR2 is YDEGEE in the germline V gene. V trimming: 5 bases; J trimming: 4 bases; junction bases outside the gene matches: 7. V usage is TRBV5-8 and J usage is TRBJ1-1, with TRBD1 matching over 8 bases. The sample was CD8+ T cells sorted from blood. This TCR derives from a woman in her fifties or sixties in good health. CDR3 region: CASSYRGSATEAFF. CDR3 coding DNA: TGTGCCAGCAGTTACAGGGGGTCTGCCACTGAAGCTTTCTTT.